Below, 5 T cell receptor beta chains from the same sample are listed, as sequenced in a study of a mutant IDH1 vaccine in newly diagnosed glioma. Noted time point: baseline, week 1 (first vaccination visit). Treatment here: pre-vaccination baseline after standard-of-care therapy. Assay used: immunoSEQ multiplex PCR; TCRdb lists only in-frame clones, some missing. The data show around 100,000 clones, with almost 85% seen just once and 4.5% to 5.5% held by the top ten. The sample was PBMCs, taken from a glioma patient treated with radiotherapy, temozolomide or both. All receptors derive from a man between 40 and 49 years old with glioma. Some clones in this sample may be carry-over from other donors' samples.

The CDR3 region has the DNA TGTGCCAGGGCTTTGAACACTGAAGCTTTCTTT. This sequence encodes CARALNTEAFF. The rearrangement uses TRBV2 and TRBJ1-1; D uncertain. Germline CDR1 is SNHLY and CDR2 is FYNNEI. Trimming cost V 9 bases and J 0 bases, with 5 bases left between them. This CDR3 comprises 11 residues.

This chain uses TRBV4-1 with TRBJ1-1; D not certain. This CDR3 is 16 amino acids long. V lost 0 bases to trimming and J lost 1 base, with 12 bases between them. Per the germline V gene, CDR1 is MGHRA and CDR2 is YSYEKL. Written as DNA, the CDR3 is TGCGCCAGCAGCCAAGACCCGGTTGGGCAGAACACTGAAGCTTTCTTT. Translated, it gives CASSQDPVGQNTEAFF.

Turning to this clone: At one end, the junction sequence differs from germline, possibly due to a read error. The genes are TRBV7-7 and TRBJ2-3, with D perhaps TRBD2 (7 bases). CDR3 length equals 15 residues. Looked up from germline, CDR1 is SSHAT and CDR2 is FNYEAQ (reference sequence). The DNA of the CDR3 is TGTGCTAGCAGCTTGAAAGGGGGAGGGACAGATACGCAGTATTTT. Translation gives CASSLKGGGTDTQYF.

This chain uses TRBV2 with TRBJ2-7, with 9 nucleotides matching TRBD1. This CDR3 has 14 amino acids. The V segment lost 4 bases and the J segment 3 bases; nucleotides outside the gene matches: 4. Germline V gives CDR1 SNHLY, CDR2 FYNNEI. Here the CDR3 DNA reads TGTGCCAGCAGTGCCGACAGGGGGTACTACGAGCAGTACTTC. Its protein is CASSADRGYYEQYF.

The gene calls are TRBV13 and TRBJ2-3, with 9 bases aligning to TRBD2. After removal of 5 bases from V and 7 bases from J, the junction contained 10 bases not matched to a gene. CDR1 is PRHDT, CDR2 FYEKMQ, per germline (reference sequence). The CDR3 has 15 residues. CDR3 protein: CASSTAGTSINTQYF. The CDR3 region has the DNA TGTGCCAGCAGCACTGCCGGGACTAGCATTAATACGCAGTATTTT.